This T cell receptor beta chain originates from a study of T cell responses to AZD1222 COVID-19 vaccine. The CDR3 length is 14 residues. V lost 3 bases to trimming and J lost 1 base, with 9 bases between them. Germline V gene sequence: CDR1 LNHDA, CDR2 SQIVND (reference sequence). Assay used: immunoSEQ multiplex PCR; TCRdb lists only in-frame clones, some missing. The sample shows under 150,000 clones, approximately 85% of them seen only once. This receptor was taken from an adult who received the MenACWY meningococcal vaccine as a control. The specimen was peripheral blood, collected 28 days after the second dose of the MenACWY control vaccine. The chain recombines TRBV19 with TRBJ1-1, with a tentative D call TRBD1 (6 bases). CDR3 residues: CASSIQGRNTEAFF. For the CDR3, the DNA is TGTGCCAGTAGTATCCAGGGGAGGAACACTGAAGCTTTCTTT.